There are a few counts of the clone carrying this T cell receptor beta chain. Antigen: not known. After 5'RACE with constant-segment primers, TCR alpha and TCR beta cDNA libraries carrying sample barcodes and UMIs were obtained. TCRdb reprocessed the 5' RACE reads with MiXCR, giving one entry per CDR3 protein. The profile shows 500,000 to 600,000 distinct CDR3 sequences, 18% of them singletons. This specimen comes from a study of T-cell memory formation after mild COVID-19. On the study more broadly: Clusters of TCRs were largely donor specific.

Study-level results: Clones contracting across day 15 to 85 had a balanced CD4/CD8 profile; later expanding clones leaned CD4+.

Deletions cut 0 bases from V and 6 bases from J, with 14 bases between. CDR3 length: 15 residues. CDR1 is SGHNT and CDR2 is YYREEE in the germline V gene (reference sequence). This receptor was obtained from an adult woman who had mild COVID-19 (a few samples of this study predate the infection). Cell type and time point are not known. The chain combines TRBV5-4 with TRBJ2-3; D remains ambiguous. The sequencing input was PBMCs or a T cell subset sorted from them (not recorded which). The CDR3 bases are TGTGCCAGCAGCTTGGACCGGAGCGACACGGATACGCAGTATTTT. Translating it yields CASSLDRSDTDTQYF. Supplemented by reference TRBV5-4 and TRBJ2-3, the full variable domain reads ETGVTQSPTHLIKTRGQQVTLRCSSQSGHNTVSWYQQALGQGPQFIFQYYREEENGRGNFPPRFSGLQFPNYSSELNVNALELDDSALYLCASSLDRSDTDTQYFGPGTRLTVL.